The clone carrying this TCR beta chain was seen many times. CDR3 regions were amplified by Arm-PCR using iRepertoire HTBI primers to build TCR beta libraries. In the original analysis: From all samples, identification returned roughly 15 TRBJ and approximately 61 TRBV segments. TCRdb passed the multiplex PCR reads through MiXCR, listing each CDR3 protein once. These V and J calls rely on TCRdb rather than the paper's analysis. The sample yields around 460,000 distinct CDR3 sequences, 22% seen once. The data derive from a study of regulatory T cells in long-lasting Graves disease. Study details: Persistence in Graves' disease required over 5 years of antithyroid drugs plus positive TSH receptor antibodies.

Time point meaning: persistent/refractory GD, antithyroid drugs over 5 years with positive TRAb. PBMC RNA served as the TCR library source. Under American Thyroid Association guidelines, Graves' disease was diagnosed. EDTA tubes were used for drawing around 9 milliliters of peripheral blood. With 6 bases clipped from V and 5 bases from J, the junction kept 4 bases outside the gene matches. Looked up from germline, CDR1 is PRHDT and CDR2 is FYEKMQ (reference sequence). CDR3 length equals 12 residues. The chain uses TRBV13 and TRBJ2-7; 7 bases line up with TRBD1. The input for sequencing was peripheral blood mononuclear cells (PBMCs), taken when the disease was refractory, from a patient treated with antithyroid drugs. This TCR came from a female donor with Graves disease. The CDR3 protein is CASRSQGNEQYF. The CDR3 bases are TGTGCCAGCAGGTCACAGGGGAACGAGCAGTACTTC.